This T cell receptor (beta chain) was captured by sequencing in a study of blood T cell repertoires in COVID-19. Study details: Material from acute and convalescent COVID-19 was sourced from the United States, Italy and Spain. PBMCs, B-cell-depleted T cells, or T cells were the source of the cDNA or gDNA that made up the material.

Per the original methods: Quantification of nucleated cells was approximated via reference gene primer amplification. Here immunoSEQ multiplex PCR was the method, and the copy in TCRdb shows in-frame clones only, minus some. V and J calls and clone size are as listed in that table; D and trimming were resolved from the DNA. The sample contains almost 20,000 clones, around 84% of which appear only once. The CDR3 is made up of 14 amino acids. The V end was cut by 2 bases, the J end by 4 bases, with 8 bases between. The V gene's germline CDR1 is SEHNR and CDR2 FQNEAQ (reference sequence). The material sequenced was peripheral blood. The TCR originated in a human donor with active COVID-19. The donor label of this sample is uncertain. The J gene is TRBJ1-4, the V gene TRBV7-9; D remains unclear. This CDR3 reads CASSLPVLNEKLFF. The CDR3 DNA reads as TGTGCCAGCAGCTTACCAGTCCTTAATGAAAAACTGTTTTTT.